The 19 T cell receptor beta chains listed next were all sequenced from one sample in a study of graft-versus-host responses after intestinal transplantation. Their target antigens are unknown. This table comes from immunoSEQ multiplex PCR, and its TCRdb copy is limited to in-frame clones, with some not included. The repertoire consists of 100,000 or so clones, with about 93% occurring once and the leading ten covering around 1.1%. Here the sequenced sample was unstimulated CD8+ T cells sorted from spleen or lymph node cells, taken before transplant. The receptors shown here come from a human donor who was the organ donor for an intestinal transplant.

The chain carries TRBV7-9 and TRBJ2-1; D unresolved. Germline values: CDR1 SEHNR, CDR2 FQNEAQ (reference sequence). V was shortened by 1 base and J by 4 bases, with 14 bases between the two germline ends. The CDR3 sequence is 16 residues long. CDR3 bases: TGTGCCAGCAGCTTAGAGTTGAGAAAAATTTACAATGAGCAGTTCTTC. Encoded protein: CASSLELRKIYNEQFF.

The V call is TRBV27, the J call TRBJ2-2; 8 bases match TRBD1. Losses at the gene ends were 3 bases for V and 7 bases for J; bases not matched to a gene: 10. The CDR3 spans 16 residues. From germline, CDR1 is MNHEY and CDR2 SMNVEV (reference sequence). As DNA, the CDR3 is TGTGCCAGCAGTTTGATGGGACAGGAGGATGACGGGGAGCTGTTTTTT. Translation: CASSLMGQEDDGELFF.

The V call is TRBV6-4, the J call TRBJ2-2; D ambiguous. CDR3 length: 12 amino acids. Per the germline V gene, CDR1 is MRHNA and CDR2 is SNTAGT. The V end was cut by 2 bases, the J end by 6 bases, with 4 bases between. This chain's CDR3 is CASSDGSGELFF. The CDR3 bases are TGTGCCAGCAGTGACGGCTCCGGGGAGCTGTTTTTT.

The chain uses TRBV11-1 and TRBJ2-1; weak D call: TRBD2 (6 bases). CDR3 length equals 13 residues. Germline CDR1 reads SGHAT; CDR2 reads FQDESV (reference sequence). V lost 4 bases and J 4 bases, leaving 8 bases between the germline ends. In DNA form, the CDR3 reads TGTGCCAGCAGCTGGGCGGGGTACAATGAGCAGTTCTTC. It translates to CASSWAGYNEQFF.

The chain recombines TRBV15 with TRBJ2-1; 8 bases map to TRBD1. The V segment lost 1 base and the J segment 2 bases; nucleotides outside the gene matches: 4. CDR1 is LNHNV and CDR2 is YYDKDF in the germline V gene (reference sequence). The CDR3 contains 16 residues. The CDR3 region is CATSRADRGAYNEQFF. The DNA of the CDR3 is TGTGCCACCAGCAGAGCTGACAGGGGCGCCTACAATGAGCAGTTCTTC.

This clone showed up just once. The chain couples TRBV7-8 to TRBJ2-2, with 12 bases fitting TRBD2. Germline loops: CDR1 SGHVS, CDR2 FQNEAQ. The trim removed 5 bases at V and 4 bases at J, leaving 8 bases unmatched. CDR3 size: 17 residues. CDR3 DNA: TGTGCCAGCAGCCCTGGGACTAGCGGGTGGGGCACCGGGGAGCTGTTTTTT. This translates into CASSPGTSGWGTGELFF. The entire variable domain, with the rest obtained from reference TRBV7-8 and TRBJ2-2, is as follows: GAGVSQSPRYKVAKRGQDVALRCDPISGHVSLFWYQQALGQGPEFLTYFQNEAQLDKSGLPSDRFFAERPEGSVSTLKIQRTQQEDSAVYLCASSPGTSGWGTGELFFGEGSRLTVL.

This clone was seen just once. This chain joins TRBV5-6 and TRBJ2-5; no clear D gene. This CDR3 has 12 residues. Trimming stripped 3 bases from V and 1 base from J, with 4 bases between. Germline CDR1 SGHDT, CDR2 YYEEEE. The CDR3 reads CASSSIQETQYF. The DNA of the CDR3 is TGTGCCAGCAGCTCCATCCAAGAGACCCAGTACTTC.

The chain joins TRBV15 to TRBJ1-5; TRBD1 matches 11 bases. Germline loops: CDR1 LNHNV, CDR2 YYDKDF (reference sequence). The CDR3 extends over 15 amino acids. The ends lost 6 bases at V and 11 bases at J; junction bases unmatched: 12. Here the CDR3 DNA reads TGTGCCACCAGTCCGGAGGGACAGGGGGGTATGACCCAGCATTTT. This codes for CATSPEGQGGMTQHF. Full variable domain (outside the CDR3, taken from reference TRBV15 and TRBJ1-5): DAMVIQNPRYQVTQFGKPVTLSCSQTLNHNVMYWYQQKSSQAPKLLFHYYDKDFNNEADTPDNFQSRRPNTSFCFLDIRSPGLGDTAMYLCATSPEGQGGMTQHFGDGTRLSIL.

For the CDR3, the DNA is TGTGCCAGCACCTTATGGGGACTAGCGGGAGTAGGTAGGAATGAGCAGTTCTTC. Translated: CASTLWGLAGVGRNEQFF. V gene TRBV27 combines with J gene TRBJ2-1; TRBD2 matches 14 bases. This CDR3 is built from 18 residues. Unmatched junction bases numbered 15, after V lost 7 bases and J lost 7 bases. Per the germline V gene, CDR1 is MNHEY and CDR2 is SMNVEV (reference sequence).

This chain links TRBV14 with TRBJ1-6, with D tentatively TRBD1 (5 bases). The CDR3 loop spans 14 amino acids. Germline V gene sequence: CDR1 SGHDN, CDR2 FVKESK. Trimming left V 3 bases short and J 13 bases short, with 16 bases between. The CDR3: CASSHRGGSSPLHF. CDR3 nucleotide sequence: TGTGCCAGCAGCCACCGGGGGGGAAGTTCGCCCCTCCACTTT.

This chain joins TRBV13 and TRBJ2-5; no firm D call. Germline CDR1 is PRHDT and CDR2 is FYEKMQ (reference sequence). The CDR3 is made up of 14 amino acids. V lost 2 bases and J lost 5, with 12 bases in between. The CDR3 protein is CASSLPSWAETQYF. The CDR3 DNA reads as TGTGCCAGCAGCTTACCCAGCTGGGCGGAGACCCAGTACTTC.

By proportion, this clone is medium-sized. This rearrangement joins TRBV30 to TRBJ2-5; D might be TRBD2 (5 bases). V gave up 3 bases and J gave up 4 bases, with 9 bases separating them. Germline CDR1 reads GTSNPN; CDR2 reads SVGIG (reference sequence). This CDR3 contains 12 residues. CDR3 sequence (DNA): TGTGCCTGGAGCTATGGGAGAGAGACCCAGTACTTC. As protein: CAWSYGRETQYF. Full variable domain (rest looked up from reference TRBV30 and TRBJ2-5): SQTIHQWPATLVQPVGSPLSLECTVEGTSNPNLYWYRQAAGRGLQLLFYSVGIGQISSEVPQNLSASRPQDRQFILSSKKLLLSDSGFYLCAWSYGRETQYFGPGTRLLVL.

V is TRBV18 and J is TRBJ2-7, with 7 bases matching TRBD1. Losses at the gene ends were 4 bases for V and 0 bases for J; bases not matched to a gene: 6. Germline V lookup: CDR1 KGHSH, CDR2 LQKENI. The CDR3 is 15 residues long. The CDR3 sequence is CASSLPGQPSYEQYF. In DNA form, the CDR3 reads TGTGCCAGCTCACTACCGGGACAGCCCTCCTACGAGCAGTACTTC.

This clone was seen a single time. An end of the junction does not agree with germline; a read error may underlie this. The chain joins TRBV7-7 to TRBJ2-1; 8 nucleotides align to TRBD2. The CDR3 sequence is 18 residues long. Germline lookup yields CDR1 SSHAT and CDR2 FNYEAQ (reference sequence). This CDR3 reads CASSLAPLGGGTYNEQFF. The CDR3 nucleotides read TGTGCTAGCAGCTTAGCGCCCCTCGGGGGGGGCACATACAATGAGCAGTTCTTC.

The CDR3 here is CASSAGTQYF. The CDR3 DNA is TGTGCCAGCAGCGCCGGGACCCAGTACTTC. This chain links TRBV11-2 with TRBJ2-5; D remains unclear. V dropped 5 bases and J dropped 7 bases, with 5 bases sitting between them. CDR1 and CDR2 (germline): SGHAT, FQNNGV. The CDR3 has 10 amino acids.

The chain employs TRBV5-4 and TRBJ2-1; 7 positions match TRBD2. J gave up 7 bases and V 4 bases, and 8 bases lay outside the gene matches. Germline lookup yields CDR1 SGHNT and CDR2 YYREEE (reference sequence). The CDR3 loop spans 14 amino acids. The CDR3 loop reads CASSGRDYQNEQFF. The DNA for the CDR3 is TGTGCCAGCAGCGGCCGGGACTATCAAAATGAGCAGTTCTTC.

The chain joins TRBV5-6 to TRBJ1-4; TRBD1 aligns across 8 bases. J gave up 7 bases and V 2 bases, and 4 bases lay outside the gene matches. The CDR3 consists of 14 residues. Germline V gives CDR1 SGHDT, CDR2 YYEEEE. The CDR3 DNA is TGTGCCAGCAGCTTAGGGACAGGTCGTGAAAAACTGTTTTTT. Encoded protein: CASSLGTGREKLFF.

The rearrangement joins TRBV5-4 to TRBJ2-7, with TRBD1 as a possible D gene (6 bases). V shed 2 bases and J shed 5 bases, with 11 bases lying between them. The CDR3 has 13 residues. CDR1 is SGHNT, CDR2 YYREEE, per germline (reference sequence). The CDR3 sequence is CASSFRGGNEQYF. CDR3 DNA: TGTGCCAGCAGCTTTCGAGGGGGAAACGAGCAGTACTTC.

V usage is TRBV28 and J usage is TRBJ2-7; the match to TRBD2 covers 9 bases. J lost 3 bases, V lost 5 bases, and 5 bases had no gene match. The CDR3 runs to 14 residues. Germline V lookup: CDR1 MDHEN, CDR2 SYDVKM. CDR3 amino acids: CASSPGLAHYEQYF. CDR3 in DNA: TGTGCCAGCAGTCCGGGACTAGCCCACTACGAGCAGTACTTC.